The T cell receptor beta chain described here comes from a study of regulatory T cells in long-lasting Graves disease. The CDR3 covers 17 residues. Germline V gives CDR1 WNHNN, CDR2 SYGVQD (reference sequence). V shed 7 bases and J shed 2 bases, with 20 bases lying between them. Regarding time point: newly diagnosed GD, antithyroid drugs for less than 3 months. PBMCs were the source of the RNA used for TCR sequencing. Libraries of TCR beta came from iRepertoire HTBI primers plus Arm-PCR of CDR3 regions. The authors' processing: Among the samples, around 61 TRBV and 14 to 15 TRBJ segments were identified. TCRdb reanalysed the multiplex PCR reads using MiXCR and keeps one entry per CDR3 protein. TCRdb's processing, not the study's, gives the V and J calls here. The sample holds 400,000 to 550,000 distinct CDR3 sequences; roughly 15% are singletons and the top ten take less than 30%. Regarding the study as a whole: Favoring TRBV28, TRBJ1-2 and TRBJ2-5 was a feature seen in persistent disease.

A word on this clonotype: Antigen specificity is unknown.

These data also formed part of another study, on T cells in Graves' hyperthyroidism and ophthalmopathy. That study adds: An initial round of RT-PCR targeting the TCR CDR3 relied on the HTBI primer set. The majority of expanded thyroid clonotypes above 0.001 also appeared in blood.

V is TRBV10-1 and J is TRBJ1-4, with a tentative D call TRBD1 (6 bases). Specimen: peripheral blood mononuclear cells (PBMCs), collected at new diagnosis, from a patient treated with antithyroid drugs. This receptor was taken from a woman between 18 and 30 years old with Graves disease. CDR3 amino acids: CASILGQLRRTNEKLFF. CDR3 nucleotides: TGCGCCAGCATCTTGGGACAACTAAGGAGGACTAATGAAAAACTGTTTTTT.